What follows are 16 T cell receptor beta chains derived from one specimen sequenced in a study of OX40 agonist ivuxolimab in advanced cancers. Repertoires were generated with immunoSEQ multiplex PCR, while TCRdb's copy carries only in-frame clones and drops some. Of about 88,000 clones in the sample, more than 80% were seen once. This specimen consisted of CD4+ or CD8+ T cells sorted from blood, obtained in a trial of the OX40 agonist ivuxolimab. The receptors were gathered from an adult with an advanced solid tumor such as melanoma, head and neck, liver or kidney cancer.

This clone appeared a single time. The chain joins TRBV11-2 to TRBJ2-2, with D hard to call. Germline CDR1 reads SGHAT; CDR2 reads FQNNGV. This CDR3 has 14 residues. Between the trimmed V and J ends, which lost 5 bases and 1 base, there was a span of 8 bases. CDR3 DNA: TGTGCCAGCAGCCCCCCCCGGAACACCGGGGAGCTGTTTTTT. It encodes CASSPPRNTGELFF.

The rearrangement joins TRBV19 to TRBJ1-4; D is perhaps TRBD1 (5 bases). Trimming stripped 1 base from V and 0 bases from J, with 9 bases between. The CDR3 length is 16 residues. Germline CDR1 is LNHDA and CDR2 is SQIVND (reference sequence). As DNA, the CDR3 is TGTGCCAGTAGTATAGGGGGACGGGCAACTAATGAAAAACTGTTTTTT. This encodes CASSIGGRATNEKLFF.

This clone was seen only a few times. The chain couples TRBV18 to TRBJ2-5; 7 bases fit TRBD2. J gave up 6 bases and V 3 bases, and 7 bases lay outside the gene matches. CDR3 length equals 14 residues. Germline CDR1 reads KGHSH; CDR2 reads LQKENI. The CDR3 here is CASSPGLVQQTQYF. The CDR3 bases are TGTGCCAGCTCACCTGGACTAGTGCAGCAGACCCAGTACTTC.

This chain joins TRBV6-5 and TRBJ1-4; D gene ambiguous. CDR3 size: 12 residues. Germline CDR1 reads MNHEY; CDR2 reads SVGAGI. V was clipped by 3 bases and J by 8 bases, with 7 bases between them. The CDR3 nucleotides read TGTGCCAGCAGTTATTCATGGGAAAAACTGTTTTTT. Amino acid sequence: CASSYSWEKLFF.

The chain combines TRBV4-3 with TRBJ1-1, with 7 bases identical to TRBD1. Germline V gene sequence: CDR1 LGHNA, CDR2 YSLEER. V gave up 0 bases and J gave up 1 base; unmatched junction bases: 2. This CDR3 contains 15 residues. In nucleotides, the CDR3 is TGCGCCAGCAGCCAAGAGGACAGGAGGAACACTGAAGCTTTCTTT. Translation gives CASSQEDRRNTEAFF.

The gene calls are TRBV7-8 and TRBJ1-4; a weak D match, TRBD1 (6 bases). Germline lookup yields CDR1 SGHVS and CDR2 FQNEAQ. The CDR3 totals 16 residues. V lost 5 bases to trimming and J lost 3 bases, with 16 bases between them. This chain's CDR3 is CASSQNRVLANEKLFF. As DNA, the CDR3 is TGTGCCAGCAGCCAAAACAGGGTTCTAGCTAATGAAAAACTGTTTTTT.

The chain has TRBV18 and TRBJ1-6, with 7 bases that match TRBD1. Germline V gene data show CDR1 as KGHSH and CDR2 as LQKENI. Unmatched junction bases numbered 7, after V lost 4 bases and J lost 10 bases. The CDR3 length is 14 residues. The CDR3 sequence is CASSLDRAGSPLHF. Here the CDR3 DNA reads TGTGCCAGCTCACTAGACAGGGCCGGATCACCCCTCCACTTT. Variable domain in full (rest from reference TRBV18 and TRBJ1-6): NAGVMQNPRHLVRRRGQEARLRCSPMKGHSHVYWYRQLPEEGLKFMVYLQKENIIDESGMPKERFSAEFPKEGPSILRIQQVVRGDSAAYFCASSLDRAGSPLHFGNGTRLTVT.

This chain uses TRBV19 with TRBJ1-2; D possibly corresponds to TRBD1 (6 bases). V was pared by 4 bases and J by 5 bases, with 14 bases between. The CDR3 covers 14 residues. Germline V gene sequence: CDR1 LNHDA, CDR2 SQIVND (reference sequence). The CDR3 spells CASSNGQPTYGYTF. CDR3 DNA: TGTGCCAGTAGTAACGGACAGCCGACTTATGGCTACACCTTC.

The rearrangement uses TRBV9 and TRBJ1-2; D is perhaps TRBD1 (5 bases). Germline V gene lookup returns CDR1 SGDLS and CDR2 YYNGEE. Trimming took off 0 bases at V and 6 bases at J, with 12 bases between the two ends. The length of the CDR3 is 14 residues. The CDR3 DNA reads as TGTGCCAGCAGCGTAGTACACAGGACGGATGGCTACACCTTC. The encoded protein is CASSVVHRTDGYTF.

Only one count was recorded for this clone. CDR3 DNA sequence: TGTGCCAGTAGGAGGGGGGAAAGAGCAACTAACTATGGCTACACCTTC. Translation gives CASRRGERATNYGYTF. This sequence joins TRBV19 and TRBJ1-2; maybe TRBD1 (6 bases). Germline assignment: CDR1 LNHDA and CDR2 SQIVND (reference sequence). The V gene lost 6 bases and the J gene lost 0 bases, with 17 bases spanning the gap. This CDR3 spans 16 amino acids.

The chain is built from TRBV5-1 and TRBJ2-1; D is possibly TRBD2 (6 bases). This CDR3 is 13 amino acids long. The ends were cut back, 4 bases at V and 5 bases at J, with 10 bases in the middle. CDR1 SGHRS and CDR2 YFSETQ come from the germline V gene. CDR3 in DNA: TGCGCCAGCAGCGGCCGGGGGAACAATGAGCAGTTCTTC. Translation gives CASSGRGNNEQFF. Variable domain in full (rest from reference TRBV5-1 and TRBJ2-1): KAGVTQTPRYLIKTRGQQVTLSCSPISGHRSVSWYQQTPGQGLQFLFEYFSETQRNKGNFPGRFSGRQFSNSRSEMNVSTLELGDSALYLCASSGRGNNEQFFGPGTRLTVL.

The chain joins TRBV15 to TRBJ1-5; perhaps TRBD1 as D (6 bases). The V gene lost 5 bases and the J gene lost 9 bases, with 14 bases spanning the gap. This CDR3 has 13 residues. CDR1 is LNHNV and CDR2 is YYDKDF in the germline V gene (reference sequence). The CDR3 nucleotides read TGTGCCACCAGCGAACGGGGGGCCCCGCCCCAGCATTTT. This sequence encodes CATSERGAPPQHF.

Only a few counts were recorded for this clone. The rearrangement joins TRBV6-1 to TRBJ1-1; tentatively, D is TRBD1 (5 bases). Germline V CDR1 and CDR2: MNHNS, SASEGT. Trimming cost V 6 bases and J 7 bases, with 12 bases left between them. There are 12 residues in the CDR3. The CDR3 DNA reads as TGTGCCAGCAGCCGGTCAGGGATTGAAGCTTTCTTT. It encodes CASSRSGIEAFF.

This clone was found once. The chain combines TRBV28 with TRBJ1-2; possible D gene TRBD1, 6 bases. Germline V CDR1 and CDR2: MDHEN, SYDVKM. Trimming pared 5 bases from V and 7 bases from J, leaving 17 bases between. The CDR3 spans 14 residues. The CDR3 sequence is CASSLARTGCGYTF. In DNA form, the CDR3 reads TGTGCCAGCAGTCTCGCCCGAACAGGGTGTGGCTACACCTTC.

The gene calls are TRBV10-3 and TRBJ2-1; tentatively, D is TRBD2 (6 bases). In germline, CDR1 is ENHRY, CDR2 SYGVKD. V was trimmed by 6 bases and J by 13 bases, leaving 16 bases between them. The length of the CDR3 is 12 residues. CDR3 region: CAISHSGTDQFF. The CDR3 DNA sequence: TGTGCCATCAGCCATTCCGGGACTGATCAGTTCTTC.

This clone was detected once. The genes are TRBV5-1 and TRBJ1-5, with D perhaps TRBD1 (5 bases). The V and J ends lost 6 bases and 0 bases respectively, with 16 bases between them. There are 16 residues in the CDR3. Germline V gene sequence: CDR1 SGHRS, CDR2 YFSETQ. The chain's CDR3 is CASIPGEAFSNQPQHF. The CDR3 coding sequence is TGCGCCAGCATCCCGGGGGAAGCCTTTAGCAATCAGCCCCAGCATTTT.